This T cell receptor beta chain was found in a study of blood T cell repertoires in COVID-19. About the research overall: Material from acute and convalescent COVID-19 was sourced from the United States, Italy and Spain.

The protocol was immunoSEQ multiplex PCR, while the TCRdb copy is restricted to in-frame clones and leaves out a portion. The table lists approximately 390,000 clones, around 87% of them singletons. V lost 4 bases, J lost 8 bases, and 15 bases lay in between. This CDR3 has 14 amino acids. CDR1 is KGHSH and CDR2 is LQKENI in the germline V gene. The sample taken for sequencing was peripheral blood. The sequence was collected from a woman aged 60 to 75 with COVID-19, enrolled during active disease. The J gene is TRBJ2-1, the V gene TRBV18, with a weak D call TRBD1 (5 bases). The CDR3 sequence is CASSRTSGLYEQFF. The CDR3 DNA reads TGTGCCAGCTCACGAACCTCAGGGCTCTATGAGCAGTTCTTC.